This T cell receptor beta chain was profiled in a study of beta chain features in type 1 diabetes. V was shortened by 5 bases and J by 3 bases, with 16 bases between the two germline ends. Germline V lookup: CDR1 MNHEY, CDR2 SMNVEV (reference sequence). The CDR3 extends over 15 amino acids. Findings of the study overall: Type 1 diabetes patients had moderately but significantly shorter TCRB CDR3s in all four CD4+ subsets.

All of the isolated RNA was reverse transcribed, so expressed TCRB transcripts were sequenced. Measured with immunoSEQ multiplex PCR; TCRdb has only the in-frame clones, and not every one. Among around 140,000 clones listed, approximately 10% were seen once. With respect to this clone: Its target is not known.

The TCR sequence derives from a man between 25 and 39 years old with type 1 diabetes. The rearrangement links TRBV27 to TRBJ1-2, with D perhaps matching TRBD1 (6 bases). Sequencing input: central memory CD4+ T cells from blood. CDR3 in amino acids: CASSDSPGGHYGYTF. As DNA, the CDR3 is TGTGCCAGCAGTGACTCCCCGGGGGGGCACTATGGCTACACCTTC.